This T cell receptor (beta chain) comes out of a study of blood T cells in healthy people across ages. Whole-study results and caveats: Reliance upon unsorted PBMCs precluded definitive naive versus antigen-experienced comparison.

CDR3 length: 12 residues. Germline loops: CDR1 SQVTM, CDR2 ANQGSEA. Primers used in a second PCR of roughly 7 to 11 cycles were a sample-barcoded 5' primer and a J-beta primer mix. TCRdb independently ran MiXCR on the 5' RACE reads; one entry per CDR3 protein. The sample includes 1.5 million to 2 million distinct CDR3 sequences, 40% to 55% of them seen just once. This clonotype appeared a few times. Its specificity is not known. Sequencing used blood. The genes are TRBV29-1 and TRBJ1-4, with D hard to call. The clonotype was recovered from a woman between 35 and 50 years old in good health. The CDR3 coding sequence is TGCACCATTCGCTCAACTAATGAAAAACTGTTTTTT. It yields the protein CTIRSTNEKLFF. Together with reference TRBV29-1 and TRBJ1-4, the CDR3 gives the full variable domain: SAVISQKPSRDICQRGTSLTIQCQVDSQVTMMFWYRQQPGQSLTLIATANQGSEATYESGFVIDKFPISRPNLTFSTLTVSNMSPEDSSIYLCTIRSTNEKLFFGSGTQLSVL.